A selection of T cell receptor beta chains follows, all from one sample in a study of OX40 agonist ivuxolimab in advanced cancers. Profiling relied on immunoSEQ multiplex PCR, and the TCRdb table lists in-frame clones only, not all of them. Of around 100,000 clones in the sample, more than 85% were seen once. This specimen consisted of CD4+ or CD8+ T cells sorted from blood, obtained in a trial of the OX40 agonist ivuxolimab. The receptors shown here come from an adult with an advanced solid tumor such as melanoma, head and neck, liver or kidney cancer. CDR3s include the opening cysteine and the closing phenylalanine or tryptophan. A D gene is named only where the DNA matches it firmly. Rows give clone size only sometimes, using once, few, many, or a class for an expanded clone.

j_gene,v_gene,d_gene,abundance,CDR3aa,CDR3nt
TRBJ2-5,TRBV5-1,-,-,CASSLMGARETQYF,TGCGCCAGCAGCTTGATGGGGGCACGGGAGACCCAGTACTTC
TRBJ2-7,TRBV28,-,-,CASSGQAMTQSYEQYF,TGTGCCAGCTCCGGGCAGGCGATGACCCAATCCTACGAGCAGTACTTC
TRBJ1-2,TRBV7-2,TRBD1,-,CASSFDAGGNGYTF,TGTGCCAGCAGCTTTGACGCAGGGGGCAACGGCTACACCTTC
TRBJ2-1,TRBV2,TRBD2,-,CASSATSGPYNEQFF,TGTGCCAGCAGTGCCACTAGCGGACCCTACAATGAGCAGTTCTTC
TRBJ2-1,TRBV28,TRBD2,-,CAILAGGYNEQFF,TGTGCCATCTTAGCGGGAGGATACAATGAGCAGTTCTTC
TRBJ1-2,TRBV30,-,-,CAWSIVAPNYGYTF,TGTGCCTGGAGTATAGTAGCCCCTAACTATGGCTACACCTTC
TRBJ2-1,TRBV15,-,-,CATRREGGAGEQFF,TGTGCCACCAGGAGAGAAGGGGGAGCGGGTGAGCAGTTCTTC
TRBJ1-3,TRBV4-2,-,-,CASSQGTVGNTIYF,TGTGCCAGCAGCCAAGGGACAGTTGGAAACACCATATATTTT
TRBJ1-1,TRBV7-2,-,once,CASTEKNTEAFF,TGTGCCAGTACCGAAAAGAACACTGAAGCTTTCTTT
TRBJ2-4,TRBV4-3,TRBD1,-,CASSQGQGQKYF,TGCGCCAGCAGCCAAGGACAGGGGCAAAAGTACTTC
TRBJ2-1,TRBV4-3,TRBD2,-,CASSLAGGPNEQFF,TGCGCCAGCAGCCTAGCGGGGGGGCCTAATGAGCAGTTCTTC
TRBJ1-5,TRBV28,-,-,CASSSPRGSQPQHF,TGTGCCAGCAGTTCGCCCAGGGGAAGTCAGCCCCAGCATTTT
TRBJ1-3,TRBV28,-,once,CASSLAAVSGNTIYF,TGTGCCAGCAGTTTGGCAGCCGTATCTGGAAACACCATATATTTT
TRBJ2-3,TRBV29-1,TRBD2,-,CSVENPTSGSTDTQYF,TGCAGCGTTGAAAACCCGACTAGCGGAAGCACAGATACGCAGTATTTT
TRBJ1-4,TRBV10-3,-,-,CAISDRQTNEKLFF,TGTGCCATCAGTGACAGGCAGACTAATGAAAAACTGTTTTTT
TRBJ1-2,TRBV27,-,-,CASSFEGSYGYTF,TGTGCCAGCAGTTTCGAGGGAAGCTATGGCTACACCTTC
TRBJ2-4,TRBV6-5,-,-,CASSYSTLSAIQYF,TGTGCCAGCAGTTACTCGACCTTATCAGCCATTCAGTACTTC
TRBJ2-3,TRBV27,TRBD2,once,CASSLNTGGDTQYF,TGTGCCAGCAGTCTGAATACGGGAGGCGATACGCAGTATTTT
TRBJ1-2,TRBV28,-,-,CASSLVGDQANYGYTF,TGTGCCAGCAGCCTCGTTGGGGACCAAGCTAACTATGGCTACACCTTC
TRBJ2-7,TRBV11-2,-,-,CASSLVFDGYEPYEQYF,TGTGCCAGCAGCTTAGTCTTCGACGGATACGAGCCCTACGAGCAGTACTTC
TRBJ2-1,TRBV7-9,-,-,CASSSPRPEQFF,TGTGCCAGCAGCTCGCCCAGACCTGAGCAGTTCTTC
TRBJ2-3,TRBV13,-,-,CASSLLAASTDTQYF,TGTGCCAGCAGCCTCTTAGCGGCTAGCACAGATACGCAGTATTTT
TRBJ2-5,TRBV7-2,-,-,CASSLARETQYF,TGTGCCAGCAGCTTAGCTAGAGAGACCCAGTACTTC
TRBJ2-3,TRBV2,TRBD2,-,CASSGGASGSTDTQYF,TGTGCCAGCAGTGGCGGGGCTAGCGGAAGCACAGATACGCAGTATTTT
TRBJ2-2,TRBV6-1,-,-,CASSEVGTLTNTGELFF,TGTGCCAGCAGTGAAGTTGGGACCCTCACCAACACCGGGGAGCTGTTTTTT
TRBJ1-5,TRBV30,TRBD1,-,CAWSVLDRGSQPQHF,TGTGCCTGGAGTGTACTCGACAGGGGAAGCCAGCCCCAGCATTTT
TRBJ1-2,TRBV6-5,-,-,CASRSGRQRPYGYTF,TGTGCCAGCAGATCCGGGCGACAGAGACCGTATGGCTACACCTTC
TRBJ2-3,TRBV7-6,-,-,CASSPATSFTDTQYF,TGTGCCAGCAGCCCTGCCACCTCTTTCACAGATACGCAGTATTTT
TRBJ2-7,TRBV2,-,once,CASSDYNEQYF,TGTGCCAGCAGTGACTACAACGAGCAGTACTTC
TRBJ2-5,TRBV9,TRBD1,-,CASSLGGQGFQETQYF,TGTGCCAGCAGCCTTGGGGGACAGGGGTTCCAAGAGACCCAGTACTTC
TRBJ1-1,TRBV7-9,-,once,CASRQSGGEGEAFF,TGTGCCAGCAGGCAGAGTGGGGGCGAGGGGGAAGCTTTCTTT
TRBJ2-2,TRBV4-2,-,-,CASSQDRSGRGELFF,TGTGCCAGCAGCCAAGATCGATCGGGGAGAGGCGAGCTGTTTTTT
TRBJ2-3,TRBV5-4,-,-,CASSLEGDTQYF,TGTGCCAGCAGCTTGGAGGGGGATACGCAGTATTTT
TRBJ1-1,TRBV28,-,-,CASSLNAGAEAFF,TGTGCCAGCAGTTTAAATGCCGGGGCTGAAGCTTTCTTT
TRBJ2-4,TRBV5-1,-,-,CASSSEPYAKNIQYF,TGCGCCAGCAGCTCCGAACCATACGCCAAAAACATTCAGTACTTC
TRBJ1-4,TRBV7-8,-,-,CASSLESFQKLFF,TGTGCCAGCAGCTTAGAGAGTTTTCAGAAACTGTTTTTT
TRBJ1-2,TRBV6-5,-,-,CASSYSGYGYGYTF,TGTGCCAGCAGTTACTCAGGGTACGGCTATGGCTACACCTTC
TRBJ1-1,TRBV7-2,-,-,CASSPLSWVSGNTEAFF,TGTGCCAGCAGCCCCCTTTCGTGGGTCTCGGGGAACACTGAAGCTTTCTTT
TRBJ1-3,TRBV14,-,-,CASRPYAGNTIYF,TGTGCCAGCAGGCCCTATGCTGGAAACACCATATATTTT
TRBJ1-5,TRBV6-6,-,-,CASRDSNQPQHF,TGTGCCAGCAGGGATAGCAATCAGCCCCAGCATTTT
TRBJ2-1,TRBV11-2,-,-,CASSLTGSWYNEQFF,TGTGCCAGCAGCCTTACCGGGAGTTGGTACAATGAGCAGTTCTTC
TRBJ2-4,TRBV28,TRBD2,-,CASSLPYGGGLDIQYF,TGTGCCAGCAGTTTACCCTATGGGGGAGGGTTGGACATTCAGTACTTC
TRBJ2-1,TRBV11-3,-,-,CASSLIGLGSYNEQFF,TGTGCCAGCAGCCTCATCGGGCTAGGCTCCTACAATGAGCAGTTCTTC
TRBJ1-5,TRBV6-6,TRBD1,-,CASSYVPGGQPQHF,TGTGCCAGCAGTTACGTCCCAGGGGGTCAGCCCCAGCATTTT
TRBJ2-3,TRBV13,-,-,CASSLVGGTDTQYF,TGTGCCAGCAGCTTAGTAGGGGGTACGGATACGCAGTATTTT
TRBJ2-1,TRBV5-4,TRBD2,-,CASSSGTSGSTEQFF,TGTGCCAGCAGCTCCGGGACTAGCGGGAGCACCGAGCAGTTCTTC